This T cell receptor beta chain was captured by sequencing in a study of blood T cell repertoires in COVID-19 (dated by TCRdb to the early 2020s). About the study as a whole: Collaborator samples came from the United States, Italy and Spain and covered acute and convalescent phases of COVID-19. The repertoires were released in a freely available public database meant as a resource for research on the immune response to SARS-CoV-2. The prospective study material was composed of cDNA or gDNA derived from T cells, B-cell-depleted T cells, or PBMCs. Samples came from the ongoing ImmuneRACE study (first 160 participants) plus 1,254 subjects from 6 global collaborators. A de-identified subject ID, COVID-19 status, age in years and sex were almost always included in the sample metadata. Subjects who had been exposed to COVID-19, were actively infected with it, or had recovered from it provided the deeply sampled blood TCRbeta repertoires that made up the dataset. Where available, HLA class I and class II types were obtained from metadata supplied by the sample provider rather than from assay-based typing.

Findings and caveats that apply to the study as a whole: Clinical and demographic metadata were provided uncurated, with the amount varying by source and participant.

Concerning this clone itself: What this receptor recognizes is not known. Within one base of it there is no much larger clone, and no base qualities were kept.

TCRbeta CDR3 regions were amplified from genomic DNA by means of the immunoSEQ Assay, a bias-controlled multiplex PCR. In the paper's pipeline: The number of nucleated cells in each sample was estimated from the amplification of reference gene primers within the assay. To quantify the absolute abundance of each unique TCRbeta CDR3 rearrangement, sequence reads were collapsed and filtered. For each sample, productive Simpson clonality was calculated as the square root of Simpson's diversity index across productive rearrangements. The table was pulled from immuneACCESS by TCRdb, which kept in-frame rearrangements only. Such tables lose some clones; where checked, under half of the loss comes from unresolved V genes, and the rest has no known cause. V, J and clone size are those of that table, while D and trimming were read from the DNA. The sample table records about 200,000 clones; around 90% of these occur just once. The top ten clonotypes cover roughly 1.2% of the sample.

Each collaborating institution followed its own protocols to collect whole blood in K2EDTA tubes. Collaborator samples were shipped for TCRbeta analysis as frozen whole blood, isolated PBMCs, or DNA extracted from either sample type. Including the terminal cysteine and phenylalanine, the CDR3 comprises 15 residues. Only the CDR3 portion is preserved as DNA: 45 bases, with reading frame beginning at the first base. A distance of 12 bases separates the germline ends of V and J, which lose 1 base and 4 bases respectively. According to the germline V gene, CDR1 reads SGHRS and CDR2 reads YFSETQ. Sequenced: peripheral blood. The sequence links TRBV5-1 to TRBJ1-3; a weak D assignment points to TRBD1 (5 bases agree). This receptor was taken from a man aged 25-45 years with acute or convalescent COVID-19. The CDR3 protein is CASSLSTVEGNTIYF. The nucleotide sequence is TGCGCCAGCAGCTTGTCGACAGTCGAAGGAAACACCATATATTTT.